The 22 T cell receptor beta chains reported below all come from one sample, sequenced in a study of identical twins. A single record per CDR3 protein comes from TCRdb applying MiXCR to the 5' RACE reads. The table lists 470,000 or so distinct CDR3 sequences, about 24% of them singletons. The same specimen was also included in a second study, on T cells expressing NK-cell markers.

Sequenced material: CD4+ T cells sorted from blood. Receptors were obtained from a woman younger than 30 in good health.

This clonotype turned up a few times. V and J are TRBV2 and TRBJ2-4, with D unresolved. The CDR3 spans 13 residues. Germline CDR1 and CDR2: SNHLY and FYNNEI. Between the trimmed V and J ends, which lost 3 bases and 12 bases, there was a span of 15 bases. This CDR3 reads CASSDLGGFTQYF. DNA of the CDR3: TGTGCCAGCAGTGATCTGGGTGGCTTCACTCAGTACTTC.

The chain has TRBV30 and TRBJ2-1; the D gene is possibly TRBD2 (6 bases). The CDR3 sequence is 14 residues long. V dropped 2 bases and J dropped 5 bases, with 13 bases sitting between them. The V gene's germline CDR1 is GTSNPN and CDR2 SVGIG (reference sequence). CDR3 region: CAWSPTSYDNEQFF. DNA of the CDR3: TGTGCCTGGAGTCCGACTAGTTATGACAATGAGCAGTTCTTC.

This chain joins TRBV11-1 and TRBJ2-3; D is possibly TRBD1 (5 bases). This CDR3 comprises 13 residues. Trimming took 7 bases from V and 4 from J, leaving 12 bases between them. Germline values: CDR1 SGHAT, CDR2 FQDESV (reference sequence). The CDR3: CASTNDSPDTQYF. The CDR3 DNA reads TGTGCCAGCACCAACGACAGCCCAGATACGCAGTATTTT.

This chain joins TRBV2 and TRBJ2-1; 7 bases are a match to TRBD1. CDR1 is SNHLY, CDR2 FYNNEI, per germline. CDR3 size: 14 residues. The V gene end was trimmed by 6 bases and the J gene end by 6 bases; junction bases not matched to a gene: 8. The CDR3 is CASRRQTGPNEQFF. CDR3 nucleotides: TGTGCCAGCAGGAGACAGACAGGGCCCAATGAGCAGTTCTTC.

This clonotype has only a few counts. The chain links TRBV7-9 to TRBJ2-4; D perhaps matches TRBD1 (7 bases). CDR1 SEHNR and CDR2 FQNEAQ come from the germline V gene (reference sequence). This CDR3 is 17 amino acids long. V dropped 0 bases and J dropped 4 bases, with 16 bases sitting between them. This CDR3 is CASSLARGTATKNIQYF. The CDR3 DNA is TGTGCCAGCAGCTTAGCCCGCGGGACAGCGACTAAAAACATTCAGTACTTC.

CDR3 residues: CASSEPGLAGYEQYF. The CDR3 bases are TGCGCCAGCAGTGAACCGGGACTAGCCGGCTACGAGCAGTACTTC. The chain couples TRBV10-2 to TRBJ2-7; 9 bases map to TRBD2. V lost 3 bases and J lost 3; bases outside the gene matches: 6. CDR1 and CDR2 (germline): WSHSY, SAAADI. This CDR3 contains 15 residues.

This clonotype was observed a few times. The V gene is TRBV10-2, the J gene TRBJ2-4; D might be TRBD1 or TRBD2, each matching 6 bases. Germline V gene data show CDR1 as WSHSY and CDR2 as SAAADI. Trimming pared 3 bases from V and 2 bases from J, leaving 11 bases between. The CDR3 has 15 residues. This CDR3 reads CASSEGGRTKNIQYF. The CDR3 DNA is TGCGCCAGCAGTGAAGGGGGGAGGACCAAAAACATTCAGTACTTC.

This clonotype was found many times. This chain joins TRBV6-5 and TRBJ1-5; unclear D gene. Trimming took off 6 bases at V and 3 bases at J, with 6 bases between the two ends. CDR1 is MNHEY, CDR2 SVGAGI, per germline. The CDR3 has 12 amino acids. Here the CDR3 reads CASRNPNQPQHF. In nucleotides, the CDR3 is TGTGCCAGCAGGAACCCCAATCAGCCCCAGCATTTT.

In DNA, the CDR3 is TGCGCCAGCAGCTTTTCAGGGGGCAATCAGCCCCAGCATTTT. Residues: CASSFSGGNQPQHF. The chain has TRBV5-1 and TRBJ1-5, with a possible D match to TRBD1 (6 bases). Deletions cut 2 bases from V and 2 bases from J, with 8 bases between. CDR3 length: 14 amino acids. The germline CDR1 and CDR2 sequences are SGHRS and YFSETQ.

The CDR3 here is CASSLSSAGNTEAFF. Here the CDR3 DNA reads TGTGCCAGCAGCTTATCTTCTGCAGGGAACACTGAAGCTTTCTTT. The chain carries TRBV7-2 and TRBJ1-1; D ambiguous. CDR1 is SGHTA and CDR2 is FQGNSA in the germline V gene. The CDR3 loop spans 15 amino acids. The germline V and J ends were trimmed by 2 bases and 1 base, with 11 bases remaining between them.

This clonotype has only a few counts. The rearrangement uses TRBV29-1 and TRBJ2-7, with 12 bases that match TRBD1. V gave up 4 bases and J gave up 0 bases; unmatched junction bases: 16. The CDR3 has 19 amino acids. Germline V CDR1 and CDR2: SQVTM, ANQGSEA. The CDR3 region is CSVGGVGQGASTHSYEQYF. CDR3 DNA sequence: TGCAGCGTTGGAGGGGTGGGACAGGGGGCGTCGACCCACTCCTACGAGCAGTACTTC.

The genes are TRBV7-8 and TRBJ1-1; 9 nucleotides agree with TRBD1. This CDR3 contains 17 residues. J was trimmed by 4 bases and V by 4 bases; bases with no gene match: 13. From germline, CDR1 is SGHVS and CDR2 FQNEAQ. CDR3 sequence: CASSSPRTGAITTEAFF. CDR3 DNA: TGTGCCAGCAGCTCACCGAGGACAGGGGCAATTACCACTGAAGCTTTCTTT.

The CDR3 DNA is TGTGCCAGCAGCCTACAGGGTAGTTTAGGACTAGCGGTTTACAATGAGCAGTTCTTC. It encodes CASSLQGSLGLAVYNEQFF. The chain couples TRBV6-1 to TRBJ2-1, with 10 bases matching TRBD2. Germline V gives CDR1 MNHNS, CDR2 SASEGT. This CDR3 is 19 amino acids long. Trimming removed 6 bases from V and 4 bases from J; junction bases left unmatched: 18.

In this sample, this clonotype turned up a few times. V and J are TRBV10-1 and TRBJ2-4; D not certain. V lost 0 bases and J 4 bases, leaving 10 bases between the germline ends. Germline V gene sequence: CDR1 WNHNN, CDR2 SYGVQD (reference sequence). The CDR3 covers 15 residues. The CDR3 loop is CASSESQAGKNIQYF. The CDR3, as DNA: TGCGCCAGCAGTGAGTCGCAGGCTGGGAAAAACATTCAGTACTTC.

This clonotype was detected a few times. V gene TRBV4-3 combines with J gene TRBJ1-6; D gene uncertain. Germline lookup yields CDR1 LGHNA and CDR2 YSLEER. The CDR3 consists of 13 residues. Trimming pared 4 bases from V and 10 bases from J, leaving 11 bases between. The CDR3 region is CASSLRRESPLHF. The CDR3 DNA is TGCGCCAGCAGCCTTAGAAGGGAATCACCCCTCCACTTT.

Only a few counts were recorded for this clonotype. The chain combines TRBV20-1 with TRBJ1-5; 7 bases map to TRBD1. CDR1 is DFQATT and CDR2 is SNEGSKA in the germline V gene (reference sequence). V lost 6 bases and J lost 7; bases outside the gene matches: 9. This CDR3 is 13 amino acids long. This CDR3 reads CSAINRGRQPQHF. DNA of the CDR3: TGCAGTGCCATTAACAGGGGCAGACAGCCCCAGCATTTT.

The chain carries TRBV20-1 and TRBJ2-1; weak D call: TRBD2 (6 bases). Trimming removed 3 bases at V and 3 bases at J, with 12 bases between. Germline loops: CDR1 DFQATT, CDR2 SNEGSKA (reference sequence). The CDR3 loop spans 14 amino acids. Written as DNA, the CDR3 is TGCAGTGCTAGGGCGACTAGGTTCTACAATGAGCAGTTCTTC. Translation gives CSARATRFYNEQFF.

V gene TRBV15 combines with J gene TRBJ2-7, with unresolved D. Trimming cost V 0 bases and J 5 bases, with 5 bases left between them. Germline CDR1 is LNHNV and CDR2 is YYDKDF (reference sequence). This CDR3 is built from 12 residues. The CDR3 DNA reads TGTGCCACCAGCAGAGAGGGGAACGAGCAGTACTTC. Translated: CATSREGNEQYF.

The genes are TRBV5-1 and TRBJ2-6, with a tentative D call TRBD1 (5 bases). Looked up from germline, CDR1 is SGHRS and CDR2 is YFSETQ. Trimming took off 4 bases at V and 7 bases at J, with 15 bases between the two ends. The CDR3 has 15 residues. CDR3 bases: TGCGCCAGCAGCCTACAGGTTCTCGGAGCCAACGTCCTGACTTTC. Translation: CASSLQVLGANVLTF.

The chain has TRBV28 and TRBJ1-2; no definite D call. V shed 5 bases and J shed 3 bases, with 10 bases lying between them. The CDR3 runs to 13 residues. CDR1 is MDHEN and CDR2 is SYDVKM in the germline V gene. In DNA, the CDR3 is TGTGCCAGCAGTAAAGAGAACTACTATGGCTACACCTTC. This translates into CASSKENYYGYTF.

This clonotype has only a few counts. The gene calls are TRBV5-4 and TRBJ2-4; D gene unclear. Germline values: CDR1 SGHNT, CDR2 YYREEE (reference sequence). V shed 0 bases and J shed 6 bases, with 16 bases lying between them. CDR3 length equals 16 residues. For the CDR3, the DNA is TGTGCCAGCAGCTTGGGAGCCCGATTTCGTGGAAACATTCAGTACTTC. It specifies CASSLGARFRGNIQYF. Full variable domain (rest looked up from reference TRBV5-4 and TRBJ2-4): ETGVTQSPTHLIKTRGQQVTLRCSSQSGHNTVSWYQQALGQGPQFIFQYYREEENGRGNFPPRFSGLQFPNYSSELNVNALELDDSALYLCASSLGARFRGNIQYFGAGTRLSVL.

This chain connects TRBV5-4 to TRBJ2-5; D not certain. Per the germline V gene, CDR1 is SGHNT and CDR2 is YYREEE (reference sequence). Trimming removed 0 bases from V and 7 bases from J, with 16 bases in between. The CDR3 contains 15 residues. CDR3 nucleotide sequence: TGTGCCAGCAGCTTGGCAGCGACACGCTATGGGACCCAGTACTTC. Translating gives CASSLAATRYGTQYF.